This record looks at one T cell receptor (beta chain) sequence and its context. No antigen is known for it. This entry belongs to a study of blood T cells in healthy people across ages. General observations from the study: PBMC samples, being unsorted, prevented any conclusive comparison of naive and antigen-experienced cells.

The CDR3 runs to 15 residues. Germline V gives CDR1 SGHRS, CDR2 YFSETQ. V was shortened by 9 bases and J by 4 bases, with 21 bases between the two germline ends. A sample-barcoded 5' primer and a J-beta primer mix were used in a second PCR of roughly 7 to 11 cycles. TCRdb passed the 5' RACE reads through MiXCR, listing each CDR3 protein once. The sample has roughly 1,500,000 distinct CDR3 sequences; 30% to 40% are singletons. The V and J genes are TRBV5-1 and TRBJ2-3; a weak D match, TRBD2 (7 bases). The source is a woman aged 25 to 39 in good health. Sequenced: blood. The CDR3 coding sequence is TGCGCCACCTCGGATGGGGGCGGGGGATCAGATACGCAGTATTTT. Protein sequence: CATSDGGGGSDTQYF.